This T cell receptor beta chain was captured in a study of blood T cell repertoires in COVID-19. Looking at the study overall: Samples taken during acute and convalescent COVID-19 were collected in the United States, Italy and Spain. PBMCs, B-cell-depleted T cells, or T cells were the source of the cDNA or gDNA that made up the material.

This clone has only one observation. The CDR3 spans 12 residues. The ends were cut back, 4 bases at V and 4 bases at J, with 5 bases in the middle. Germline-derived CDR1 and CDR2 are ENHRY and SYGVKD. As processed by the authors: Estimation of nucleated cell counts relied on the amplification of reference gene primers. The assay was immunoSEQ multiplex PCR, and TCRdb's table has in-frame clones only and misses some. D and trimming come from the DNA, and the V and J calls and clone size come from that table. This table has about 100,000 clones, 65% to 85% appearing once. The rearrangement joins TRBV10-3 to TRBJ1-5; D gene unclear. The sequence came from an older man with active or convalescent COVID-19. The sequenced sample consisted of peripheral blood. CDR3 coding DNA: TGTGCCATCAGTGGGGCTAATCAGCCCCAGCATTTT. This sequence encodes CAISGANQPQHF.